The 12 T cell receptor beta chains listed next were all sequenced from one sample in a study. MiXCR, applied by TCRdb to the 5' RACE reads, yields one record per CDR3 protein. The sample includes 50,000 to 80,000 distinct CDR3 sequences, less than 25% of them seen just once. The sequenced sample was memory CD4+ T cells sorted from a lymph node. Subset meaning: memory CD4+ T cells, CD4+CD45RO+CD25-. These receptor sequences come from a female donor with breast cancer.

Note on this clonotype: One end of the junction is discordant with germline, which a read error may explain. The chain uses TRBV20-1 and TRBJ2-6, with D unresolved. CDR3 length: 14 amino acids. Germline V lookup: CDR1 DFQATT, CDR2 SNEGSKA (reference sequence). CDR3 loop: CSARDSSGANVLTF. The CDR3 DNA is TGCAGTGCTCGAGATAGCTCTGGGGCCAACGTCCTGACTTTC.

The V call is TRBV7-2, the J call TRBJ2-7; D ambiguous. Germline-derived CDR1 and CDR2 are SGHTA and FQGNSA. The germline V and J ends were trimmed by 1 base and 6 bases, with 10 bases remaining between them. This CDR3 is 13 amino acids long. Written as DNA, the CDR3 is TGTGCCAGCAGCTTAGGTCGAGCGCGCGAGCAGTACTTC. Its protein is CASSLGRAREQYF.

This sequence joins TRBV2 and TRBJ1-2; 8 nucleotides align to TRBD1. From germline, CDR1 is SNHLY and CDR2 FYNNEI. J lost 6 bases, V lost 6 bases, and 6 bases had no gene match. The CDR3 has 13 amino acids. CDR3 in amino acids: CASRWDRTDGYTF. CDR3 DNA sequence: TGTGCCAGCAGGTGGGACAGGACGGATGGCTACACCTTC.

In the case of this clonotype: This may be a read error: a much more frequent sequence differs by one nucleotide. The CDR3 is CASSLQAHQPQHF. The CDR3 DNA follows: TGTGCCAGCAGTTTACAGGCCCATCAGCCCCAGCATTTT. The rearrangement uses TRBV6-2 or TRBV6-3 and TRBJ1-5, with TRBD1 as a possible D gene (5 bases). Between the trimmed V and J ends, which lost 4 bases and 5 bases, there was a span of 9 bases. The germline CDR1 and CDR2 sequences are MNHEY and SVGEGT. This CDR3 spans 13 amino acids.

This clonotype was picked up a small number of times. The CDR3 nucleotides read TGTGCCAGCAGTGAAAACTCAGCGGGAGGCTACGAGCAGTACTTC. It is translated as CASSENSAGGYEQYF. The J gene is TRBJ2-7, the V gene TRBV6-1, with 9 bases lining up with TRBD2. CDR1 is MNHNS and CDR2 is SASEGT in the germline V gene. The J segment lost 3 bases and the V segment lost 2 bases, leaving 5 bases of the junction unmatched. This CDR3 has 15 residues.

As for this clonotype: This could be a read error, since a much larger clone is one nucleotide away. This chain joins TRBV6-2 or TRBV6-3 and TRBJ2-6; no clear D gene. Germline-derived CDR1 and CDR2 are MNHEY and SVGEGT. The CDR3 is made up of 14 amino acids. The CDR3 spells CAGSWFSGANVLTF. The CDR3 DNA follows: TGTGCCGGCAGTTGGTTCTCTGGGGCCAACGTCCTGACTTTC.

This clonotype has just a few counts. The rearrangement uses TRBV6-5 and TRBJ2-3; D unresolved. This CDR3 is built from 17 residues. V lost 0 bases and J lost 1, with 14 bases in between. The germline V gene encodes CDR1 MNHEY and CDR2 SVGAGI. CDR3 amino acids: CASSYSKGSAGTDTQYF. In DNA, the CDR3 is TGTGCCAGCAGTTACTCGAAGGGTTCGGCAGGCACAGATACGCAGTATTTT.

V usage is TRBV7-2 and J usage is TRBJ1-5; D uncertain. Per germline, CDR1 SGHTA and CDR2 FQGNSA. This CDR3 spans 12 amino acids. Trimming removed 8 bases at V and 9 bases at J, with 14 bases between. The CDR3 sequence: CASGLNGLPQHF. The CDR3 DNA follows: TGTGCCAGCGGGTTGAATGGGTTGCCCCAGCATTTT.

This clonotype was seen a few times. CDR3 nucleotide sequence: TGCGCCAGCAGCTTGGACGGACAGGGGAGGAACTATGGCTACACCTTC. This sequence encodes CASSLDGQGRNYGYTF. The chain employs TRBV5-1 and TRBJ1-2, with 9 positions matching TRBD1. CDR3 length equals 16 residues. The germline gives CDR1 SGHRS, CDR2 YFSETQ. Trimming removed 0 bases from V and 2 bases from J; junction bases left unmatched: 5.

On this clonotype: At one of its ends the junction is not consistent with the germline gene, which may arise from a read error. The chain recombines TRBV7-2 with TRBJ1-1; D might be TRBD1 (5 bases). This CDR3 spans 15 amino acids. Germline values: CDR1 SGHTA, CDR2 FQGNSA. The chain's CDR3 is CASSLGWGRNAEAFF. The DNA of the CDR3 is TGTGCCAGCAGCTTAGGATGGGGCAGGAACGCTGAAGCTTTCTTT. Full variable domain (remainder filled in from reference TRBV7-2 and TRBJ1-1): GAGVSQSPSNKVTEKGKDVELRCDPISGHTALYWYRQSLGQGLEFLIYFQGNSAPDKSGLPSDRFSAERTGGSVSTLTIQRTQQEDSAVYLCASSLGWGRNAEAFFGQGTRLTVV.

Only a few counts were recorded for this clonotype. J is TRBJ2-3 and V is TRBV6-2 or TRBV6-3; TRBD2 matches at 13 bases. The CDR3 is 15 residues long. V lost 6 bases to trimming and J lost 8 bases; unmatched junction nucleotides: 8. Germline loops: CDR1 MNHEY, CDR2 SVGEGT. This CDR3 reads CASRPGLAGVGTQYF. CDR3 bases: TGTGCCAGCAGACCCGGACTAGCGGGAGTGGGTACGCAGTATTTT.

This rearrangement joins TRBV2 to TRBJ1-1; D perhaps matches TRBD1 (6 bases). V shed 10 bases and J shed 6 bases, with 18 bases lying between them. This CDR3 comprises 13 residues. Germline V gives CDR1 SNHLY, CDR2 FYNNEI. The CDR3 DNA reads TGTGCCACCGGGGAGGGACCAGGGGCTGAAGCTTTCTTT. This translates into CATGEGPGAEAFF.